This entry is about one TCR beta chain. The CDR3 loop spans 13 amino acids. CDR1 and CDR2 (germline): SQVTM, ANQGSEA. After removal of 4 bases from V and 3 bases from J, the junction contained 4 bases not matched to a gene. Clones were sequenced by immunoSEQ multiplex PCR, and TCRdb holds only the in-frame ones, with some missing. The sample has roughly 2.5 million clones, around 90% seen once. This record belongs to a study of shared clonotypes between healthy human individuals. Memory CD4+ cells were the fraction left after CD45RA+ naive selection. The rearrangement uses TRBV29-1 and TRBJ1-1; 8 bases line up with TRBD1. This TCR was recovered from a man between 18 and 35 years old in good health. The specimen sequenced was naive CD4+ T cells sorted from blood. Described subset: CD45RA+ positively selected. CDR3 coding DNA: TGCAGCGTTGCGGGGACAGGCCACACTGAAGCTTTCTTT. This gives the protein CSVAGTGHTEAFF.